The 6 T cell receptor beta chains below come from one sample, sequenced in a study of T cells in Graves' hyperthyroidism and ophthalmopathy. The CDR3 regions of TCR beta were amplified from RNA transcripts. Primed by the HTBI set, a first-round RT-PCR was run on the TCR CDR3. From the multiplex PCR reads, TCRdb called clonotypes with MiXCR, one entry per CDR3 protein. The repertoire holds fewer than 600,000 distinct CDR3 sequences, with approximately 14% as singletons. Sample: blood. The origin of the receptors is a middle-aged woman with Graves' hyperthyroidism.

The chain recombines TRBV12-3 or TRBV12-4 with TRBJ2-1; maybe TRBD1 (6 bases). The CDR3 totals 14 residues. V was pared by 6 bases and J by 3 bases, with 12 bases between. The CDR3 loop reads CASRLTGHYNEQFF. For the CDR3, the DNA is TGTGCCAGCAGGCTGACAGGTCACTACAATGAGCAGTTCTTC.

In this sample, this clonotype turned up many times. V usage is TRBV10-3 and J usage is TRBJ2-7; the D gene is possibly TRBD2 (6 bases). Trimming shortened V by 6 bases and J by 3 bases, and 12 bases separated the two germline ends. The germline gives CDR1 ENHRY, CDR2 SYGVKD. This CDR3 has 13 amino acids. The CDR3 spells CAISPGTYYEQYF. CDR3 sequence (DNA): TGTGCCATCAGCCCCGGGACTTACTACGAGCAGTACTTC.

This clonotype appeared a few times. A read error may produce the germline difference seen at one junction end. This chain links TRBV7-3 with TRBJ2-5; a possible D gene is TRBD2 (6 bases). Germline V lookup: CDR1 SGHTA, CDR2 FQGTGA. This CDR3 region has 13 residues. CDR3 sequence (DNA): TGTGTCAGCAGCTTACACGGGACTGAGACCCAGTACTTC. Protein: CVSSLHGTETQYF.

Ten or more counts support this clonotype. The chain recombines TRBV2 with TRBJ2-7; D may be TRBD2 (6 bases). The germline CDR1 and CDR2 sequences are SNHLY and FYNNEI. With 6 bases removed from V and 7 bases from J, the gap between germline ends came to 22 bases. The CDR3 extends over 15 amino acids. The CDR3 DNA follows: TGTGCCAGCAGACGGGACTCCGGGCCTGATACTGAGCAGTACTTC. It codes for CASRRDSGPDTEQYF.

J is TRBJ2-3 and V is TRBV6-5; the D gene is possibly TRBD1 (5 bases). The V gene's germline CDR1 is MNHEY and CDR2 SVGAGI. The CDR3 spans 15 residues. Trimming left V 0 bases short and J 6 bases short, with 13 bases between. The chain's CDR3 is CASSYSTEAADTQYF. The CDR3 DNA reads as TGTGCCAGCAGTTACTCGACAGAGGCCGCGGATACGCAGTATTTT.

In its sample, this clonotype was seen many times. The chain is built from TRBV28 and TRBJ1-5; D is ambiguous. The CDR3 spans 17 residues. Trimming stripped 3 bases from V and 0 bases from J, with 15 bases between. From germline, CDR1 is MDHEN and CDR2 SYDVKM. CDR3 in DNA: TGTGCCAGCAGTTTGGAGGTGACCTACAGTAGCAATCAGCCCCAGCATTTT. Its translation is CASSLEVTYSSNQPQHF.